This T cell receptor (beta chain) was found in a study of regulatory T cells in long-lasting Graves disease. General study points: Relative to newly diagnosed Graves' patients, persistent ones had lower TCR diversity.

V dropped 4 bases and J dropped 7; count of bases not matched to a gene: 14. Germline lookup yields CDR1 SGHNT and CDR2 YYREEE (reference sequence). CDR3 length: 16 residues. Both iRepertoire HTBI primers and Arm-PCR of CDR3 regions were used to build the TCR beta libraries. One entry per CDR3 protein results from TCRdb running MiXCR on the multiplex PCR reads. This sample carries roughly 500,000 distinct CDR3 sequences, about 14% of them seen once, and the ten largest clones take roughly 10%. Time point indicated: newly diagnosed GD, antithyroid drugs for less than 3 months. After RNA was extracted from PBMCs, the TCR library was made from it. In the case of this clonotype: Its antigen is unknown.

These data were likewise used in another study, on T cells in Graves' hyperthyroidism and ophthalmopathy.

The chain links TRBV5-4 to TRBJ2-1; 7 bases agree with TRBD2. This specimen was peripheral blood mononuclear cells (PBMCs), taken at new diagnosis, from a patient treated with antithyroid drugs. The clonotype originates from a man aged 25 to 40 with Graves disease. The CDR3 nucleotides read TGTGCCAGCAGCCTGGAGCCTAGCGGCTTAAGGAATGAGCAGTTCTTC. Protein sequence: CASSLEPSGLRNEQFF.